These 20 T cell receptor beta chains originate from one sample sequenced in a study of beta chain features in type 1 diabetes. Of the isolated RNA, all was reverse transcribed, and so the sequenced material was expressed TCRB transcripts. Sequencing was performed with immunoSEQ multiplex PCR; in TCRdb, only in-frame clones are kept and a portion is missing. The table lists hundreds of thousands of clones, around 28% of them singletons. The specimen sequenced was naive CD4+ T cells from blood. The receptors here all came from a young man in good health.

This clone was counted a single time. This rearrangement joins TRBV9 to TRBJ2-3; D call uncertain. Trimming removed 0 bases at V and 2 bases at J, with 13 bases between. CDR3 length equals 16 residues. CDR1 is SGDLS and CDR2 is YYNGEE in the germline V gene. The CDR3 sequence is CASSVGSGRPTDTQYF. The CDR3 DNA sequence: TGTGCCAGCAGCGTAGGAAGTGGCAGGCCCACAGATACGCAGTATTTT.

The rearrangement joins TRBV9 to TRBJ2-5, with unresolved D. V was pared by 0 bases and J by 7 bases, with 10 bases between. The CDR3 is made up of 13 amino acids. CDR1 SGDLS and CDR2 YYNGEE come from the germline V gene. CDR3 coding DNA: TGTGCCAGCAGCGTAGTCCTGGAAGGGACCCAGTACTTC. Protein sequence: CASSVVLEGTQYF.

In its sample, this clone was seen a few times. This chain links TRBV7-9 with TRBJ2-1; D is unclear. V gave up 5 bases and J gave up 4 bases, with 15 bases separating them. CDR3 length: 15 amino acids. The germline V gene has CDR1 SEHNR and CDR2 FQNEAQ (reference sequence). The CDR3 DNA is TGTGCCAGCAGCCCCAGTAGCCCTATGTACAATGAGCAGTTCTTC. Protein product: CASSPSSPMYNEQFF.

V usage is TRBV30 and J usage is TRBJ1-4, with no clear D. CDR1 is GTSNPN, CDR2 SVGIG, per germline (reference sequence). V lost 0 bases, J lost 3 bases, and 8 bases lay in between. The CDR3 loop spans 14 amino acids. Written as DNA, the CDR3 is TGTGCCTGGAGTGTTGGGCAGCCTAATGAAAAACTGTTTTTT. As protein: CAWSVGQPNEKLFF.

The rearrangement uses TRBV29-1 and TRBJ2-1; the match to TRBD2 covers 14 bases. The CDR3 spans 14 residues. Germline CDR1 SQVTM, CDR2 ANQGSEA. V lost 6 bases and J lost 7; bases outside the gene matches: 5. The CDR3 sequence is CSVGTSGRWNEQFF. The DNA of the CDR3 is TGCAGCGTCGGGACTAGCGGGAGATGGAATGAGCAGTTCTTC.

In its sample, this clone was seen a few times. The chain couples TRBV15 to TRBJ1-3; the D is unclear. In germline, CDR1 is LNHNV, CDR2 YYDKDF (reference sequence). This CDR3 is built from 16 residues. V was cut by 1 base and J by 0 bases, with 10 bases left in between. The CDR3 loop reads CATSRAGESSGNTIYF. The CDR3 nucleotides are TGTGCCACCAGCAGAGCCGGAGAAAGCTCTGGAAACACCATATATTTT.

This clone was picked up a small number of times. The chain is built from TRBV23-1 and TRBJ1-6; D gene uncertain. TRBV23-1 is an open reading frame whose function is uncertain. This CDR3 has 13 residues. Trimming shortened V by 5 bases and J by 8 bases, and 10 bases separated the two germline ends. CDR3 nucleotide sequence: TGCGCCAGCAGTGTCAACAGTGATTCACCCCTCCACTTT. Translation: CASSVNSDSPLHF.

In its sample, this clone was seen a few times. The J gene is TRBJ2-7, the V gene TRBV5-1; the match to TRBD1 covers 8 bases. Germline V gives CDR1 SGHRS, CDR2 YFSETQ. After removal of 1 base from V and 5 bases from J, the junction contained 17 bases not matched to a gene. This CDR3 comprises 18 residues. The CDR3 DNA sequence: TGCGCCAGCAGCTTGCCTCCCATAGGGACAGGAGGCGTCCACGAGCAGTACTTC. Encoded protein: CASSLPPIGTGGVHEQYF.

This clone turned up a few times. The chain links TRBV7-9 to TRBJ2-3, with 7 bases identical to TRBD2. V dropped 4 bases and J dropped 4; count of bases not matched to a gene: 14. Germline CDR1 and CDR2: SEHNR and FQNEAQ (reference sequence). The CDR3 loop spans 17 amino acids. DNA of the CDR3: TGTGCCAGCAGCTCCCCCTCAGGCGGGAGAGGCGCAGATACGCAGTATTTT. The encoded protein is CASSSPSGGRGADTQYF.

The rearrangement links TRBV30 to TRBJ1-1, with a possible D match to TRBD1 (6 bases). CDR3 length: 15 amino acids. Germline lookup yields CDR1 GTSNPN and CDR2 SVGIG (reference sequence). Deletions cut 2 bases from V and 5 bases from J, with 18 bases between. The CDR3: CAWSTNINTGTEAFF. The CDR3 coding sequence is TGTGCCTGGAGTACTAATATCAATACAGGGACTGAAGCTTTCTTT.

The V call is TRBV6-5, the J call TRBJ2-3; tentative D call: TRBD2 (6 bases). Trimming pared 6 bases from V and 1 base from J, leaving 14 bases between. This CDR3 is 15 amino acids long. Germline CDR1 reads MNHEY; CDR2 reads SVGAGI. CDR3 loop: CASSPPGLRTDTQYF. The CDR3 coding sequence is TGTGCCAGCAGCCCACCGGGACTTCGCACAGATACGCAGTATTTT.

This clone was picked up a small number of times. Other nucleotide sequences from this sample produce the same CDR3. This chain connects TRBV30 to TRBJ1-4; D is undetermined. The CDR3 loop spans 12 amino acids. Between the trimmed V and J ends, which lost 0 bases and 7 bases, there was a span of 6 bases. The germline CDR1 and CDR2 sequences are GTSNPN and SVGIG (reference sequence). For the CDR3, the DNA is TGTGCCTGGAGTGTACTGGGTGAAAAACTGTTTTTT. It is translated as CAWSVLGEKLFF.

The V gene is TRBV10-3, the J gene TRBJ1-2; D unresolved. The CDR3 extends over 14 amino acids. Looked up from germline, CDR1 is ENHRY and CDR2 is SYGVKD. V was trimmed by 0 bases and J by 7 bases, leaving 12 bases between them. The CDR3 DNA sequence: TGTGCCATCAGTGAGTCGGGCAGGCCAGGTGGCTACACCTTC. Translated, it gives CAISESGRPGGYTF.

There are a few counts of this clone. V gene TRBV29-1 combines with J gene TRBJ2-1, with TRBD1 matching over 8 bases. V lost 6 bases to trimming and J lost 5 bases; unmatched junction nucleotides: 6. The CDR3 is 13 residues long. CDR1 is SQVTM and CDR2 is ANQGSEA in the germline V gene. The CDR3 is CSVRQGPNNEQFF. The CDR3 coding sequence is TGCAGCGTAAGACAGGGGCCTAACAATGAGCAGTTCTTC.

This clone was seen only a few times. The V call is TRBV9, the J call TRBJ2-3, with 9 bases lining up with TRBD2. This CDR3 has 17 amino acids. Germline loops: CDR1 SGDLS, CDR2 YYNGEE. V was pared by 0 bases and J by 0 bases, with 5 bases of the junction left unmatched. This CDR3 reads CASSVAPTSGSTDTQYF. In DNA form, the CDR3 reads TGTGCCAGCAGCGTAGCCCCGACTAGCGGAAGCACAGATACGCAGTATTTT.

The chain has TRBV6-1 and TRBJ2-1; TRBD2 agrees at 10 bases. CDR1 is MNHNS and CDR2 is SASEGT in the germline V gene. Germline trimming cut 0 bases from V and 10 bases from J; bases unmatched to any gene: 12. The CDR3 has 17 residues. The CDR3 DNA reads TGTGCCAGCAGTGAAGCTTACGTCTCTAGCGGGAGTCGAGAGCAGTTCTTC. Its protein is CASSEAYVSSGSREQFF.

The chain links TRBV7-9 to TRBJ2-7; tentative D call: TRBD1 (5 bases). V dropped 8 bases and J dropped 7 bases, with 9 bases sitting between them. The CDR3 consists of 10 residues. The germline V gene encodes CDR1 SEHNR and CDR2 FQNEAQ (reference sequence). The CDR3 is CASGAGEQYF. CDR3 sequence (DNA): TGTGCCAGCGGGGCTGGGGAGCAGTACTTC.

This chain joins TRBV28 and TRBJ2-1; 7 bases match TRBD2. V was pared by 4 bases and J by 7 bases, with 10 bases of the junction left unmatched. The germline V gene encodes CDR1 MDHEN and CDR2 SYDVKM. The length of the CDR3 is 15 residues. Written as DNA, the CDR3 is TGTGCCAGCAGTTGGGCGGGGGTAAATTTGAATGAGCAGTTCTTC. Amino acids: CASSWAGVNLNEQFF.

The CDR3 sequence is CASSLASGSTDTQYF. CDR3 nucleotides: TGTGCCAGCAGCTTAGCTAGCGGCAGCACAGATACGCAGTATTTT. The J gene is TRBJ2-3, the V gene TRBV7-9, with D possibly being TRBD2 (6 bases). CDR3 length: 15 residues. The germline gives CDR1 SEHNR, CDR2 FQNEAQ (reference sequence). The V gene lost 0 bases and the J gene lost 0 bases, with 7 bases spanning the gap.

CDR3 sequence reads: CASSLAGQEETQYF. CDR3 bases: TGTGCCAGCAGCTTAGCTGGACAGGAAGAGACCCAGTACTTC. This chain connects TRBV7-8 to TRBJ2-5, with 7 bases that match TRBD1. The CDR3 spans 14 residues. J was trimmed by 3 bases and V by 0 bases; bases with no gene match: 1. Looked up from germline, CDR1 is SGHVS and CDR2 is FQNEAQ.